These T cell receptor beta chains were read from a single sample in a study of regulatory T cells in long-lasting Graves disease. In TCRdb, the multiplex PCR reads were re-called with MiXCR into one record per CDR3 protein. The sample has a few hundred thousand distinct CDR3 sequences; 12% to 15% are singletons. Separately, the same data were catalogued under a study of T cells in Graves' hyperthyroidism and ophthalmopathy.

Sequenced here: peripheral blood mononuclear cells (PBMCs), sampled at new diagnosis, from a patient treated with antithyroid drugs. The receptor set was obtained from a woman in her fifties or sixties with Graves disease. CDR3s include the opening cysteine and the closing phenylalanine or tryptophan. Some rows have no size entry. The others give once, few or many, or a class for an expanded clone.

abundance: NA; v_gene: TRBV7-9; CDR3aa: CVSSPAARSLAFF
abundance: many; v_gene: TRBV12-3/TRBV12-4; CDR3aa: CASSPAGQGNEQFF
abundance: many; v_gene: TRBV15; CDR3aa: CATSRDSWAEAFF
abundance: NA; v_gene: TRBV19; CDR3aa: CASSIDGTGFPDTQYF
abundance: many; v_gene: TRBV11-2; CDR3aa: CASSLSAAGYNEQFF
abundance: many; v_gene: TRBV6-2/TRBV6-3; CDR3aa: CASSEVKDGGYTF
abundance: few; v_gene: TRBV6-5; CDR3aa: CASSYRDRSEAFF
abundance: NA; v_gene: TRBV30; CDR3aa: CAWRGDPYEQYF
abundance: many; v_gene: TRBV28; CDR3aa: CASIPGGQGGETQYF
abundance: NA; v_gene: TRBV7-3; CDR3aa: CASSVTGGASEQYF
abundance: many; v_gene: TRBV12-3/TRBV12-4; CDR3aa: CASSLRTVDTQYF
abundance: many; v_gene: TRBV2; CDR3aa: CASSEAPGFYNEQFF
abundance: NA; v_gene: TRBV5-1; CDR3aa: CASSPGTGQGEKLFF
abundance: many; v_gene: TRBV20-1; CDR3aa: CSASQAGGNYEQYF
abundance: NA; v_gene: TRBV28; CDR3aa: CARSYSSGSLTYEQYF
abundance: many; v_gene: TRBV28; CDR3aa: CASSFSSLGQGAFDGELFF
abundance: NA; v_gene: TRBV27; CDR3aa: CARPLAGGPEAKNIQYF
abundance: many; v_gene: TRBV7-2; CDR3aa: CASSLLHQPQHF
abundance: NA; v_gene: TRBV20-1; CDR3aa: CSARIGGPRETQYF
abundance: few; v_gene: TRBV20-1; CDR3aa: CSARDPKPLGGLYEQFF
abundance: NA; v_gene: TRBV4-1; CDR3aa: CASSQDQGVGQPQHF
abundance: many; v_gene: TRBV19; CDR3aa: CASSIPGVSSNEQFF
abundance: NA; v_gene: TRBV3-1; CDR3aa: CASKNTGGTSGELFF
abundance: many; v_gene: TRBV28; CDR3aa: CASSYADRGRGTEAFF
abundance: NA; v_gene: TRBV12-3/TRBV12-4; CDR3aa: CASTATHTGELFF
abundance: many; v_gene: TRBV18; CDR3aa: CASSEGQSHNEQFF
abundance: many; v_gene: TRBV28; CDR3aa: CASSLWRGPYEQYF
abundance: many; v_gene: TRBV11-2; CDR3aa: CASSLDRVGYNEQFF
abundance: NA; v_gene: TRBV5-1; CDR3aa: CASSQGQLSYEQYF
abundance: many; v_gene: TRBV28; CDR3aa: CATGGAGGTGELFF
abundance: NA; v_gene: TRBV19; CDR3aa: CASKRQGQTNYGYTF
abundance: once; v_gene: TRBV4-1; CDR3aa: CASSHRGVGNTEAFF
abundance: few; v_gene: TRBV19; CDR3aa: CASSAGQGGDTQYF
abundance: NA; v_gene: TRBV28; CDR3aa: CASKFGTKLFF
abundance: many; v_gene: TRBV20-1; CDR3aa: CSAPELAKNIQYF
abundance: few; v_gene: TRBV28; CDR3aa: CASSDGTGWGTQYF
abundance: many; v_gene: TRBV9; CDR3aa: CASSARRTSGTYEQYF
abundance: few; v_gene: TRBV9; CDR3aa: CASSVEAGSSYNEQFF
abundance: NA; v_gene: TRBV5-4; CDR3aa: CASSSVGSDTQYF
abundance: many; v_gene: TRBV11-2; CDR3aa: CASSLGTSGNSDTQYF
abundance: few; v_gene: TRBV7-9; CDR3aa: CASSLMEGMRDEQYF
abundance: many; v_gene: TRBV7-2; CDR3aa: CASSSFDPEQYF